What follows is one TCR beta chain and its context. Its target is unknown. CDR1 is SGHKS and CDR2 is YYEKEE in the germline V gene (reference sequence). This CDR3 is 14 amino acids long. Deletions cut 6 bases from V and 4 bases from J, with 15 bases between. The data stem from a study of T cell responses to AZD1222 COVID-19 vaccine. Across the whole study: Pooled in the analysis were second doses at about 4 or about 12 weeks. Study-level points and caveats: Clonal diversity was possibly underestimated, and white British individuals and females predominated among donors. It was only 6 or 7 AZD1222 recipients who were seropositive at baseline.

Only in-frame clones appear in the TCRdb table, and some are missing; sequencing was by immunoSEQ multiplex PCR. Altogether roughly 100,000 clones are present, around 86% being singletons, with the ten largest covering 5%. The chain has TRBV5-5 and TRBJ2-3, with D possibly TRBD1 on 6 matching bases. The specimen was peripheral blood, collected on day 0 of AZD1222 vaccination. The TCR was taken from an adult in good health. The chain's CDR3 is CASIGTGRSDTQYF. The CDR3 DNA sequence: TGTGCCAGCATCGGAACAGGGAGATCAGATACGCAGTATTTT.